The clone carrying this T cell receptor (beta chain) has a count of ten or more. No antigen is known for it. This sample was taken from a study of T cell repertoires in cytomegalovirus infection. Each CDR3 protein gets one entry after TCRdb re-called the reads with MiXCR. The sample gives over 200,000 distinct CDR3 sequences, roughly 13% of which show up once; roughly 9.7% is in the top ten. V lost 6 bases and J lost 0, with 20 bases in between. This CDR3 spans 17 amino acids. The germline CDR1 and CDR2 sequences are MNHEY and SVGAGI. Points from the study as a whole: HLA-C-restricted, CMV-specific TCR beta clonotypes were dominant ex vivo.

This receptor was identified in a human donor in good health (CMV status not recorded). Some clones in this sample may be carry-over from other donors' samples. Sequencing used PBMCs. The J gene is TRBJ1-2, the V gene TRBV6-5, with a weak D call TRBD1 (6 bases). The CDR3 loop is CASRREFTGSANYGYTF. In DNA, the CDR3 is TGTGCCAGCAGGAGAGAATTTACAGGGAGCGCTAACTATGGCTACACCTTC.